Listed here is a single T cell receptor (beta chain). The antigen it recognizes is unknown. Nothing much larger sits one base from this clone, and base qualities are not available. Trimming takes 5 bases from V and 5 bases from J, and the germline ends sit 7 bases apart. CDR1 is given as SEHNR and CDR2 as FQNEAQ, both from the germline V gene (reference sequence). There are 12 amino acids in the CDR3, from cysteine to phenylalanine inclusive. Only CDR3 DNA remains: 36 bases, in frame from the first base. RNA was extracted with the RNeasy kit and 0.5 to 1 ug was reverse transcribed using random hexamers. The immunoSEQ multiplex PCR assay, covering 54 Vbeta and 13 Jbeta segments, was used to amplify TCR beta CDR3 regions. Bias from PCR amplification was corrected by using a synthetic template baseline for primer optimization and for computational correction. Regarding the original processing steps: Reads were assigned to V, D and J genes according to IMGT and analyzed in immunoSEQ Analyzer, with only productive sequences retained. To calculate clonality, Shannon entropy was normalized by log2 of the number of productive unique sequences and then subtracted from one. For each patient and control, public and private clones were evaluated within the 100 most prevalent clones. Clones were defined as Susac-specific when absent from the healthy and MS cohorts, from fewer than 1,300 published viral clones and from other ImmuneACCESS disease sequences. The raw public reads went through TCRdb reprocessing: fastp at Q25, MiXCR clone calling, in-frame beta chains kept. Each record represents a unique CDR3 protein, reported with the most common genes and DNA among its rows. TCRdb's processing, not the authors', yielded these V and J calls. The sample profile shows more than 75,000 distinct CDR3 sequences; about 93% of them were found once. The top ten hold over 0.25% of the sample.

High-throughput TCR beta sequencing profiled peripheral blood CD8+ and CD4+ T cells from healthy donors, Susac syndrome patients and multiple sclerosis patients. Healthy donors were age- and sex-matched controls. Bulk CD8+ and CD4+ T cells were purified by magnetic negative isolation, whereas CD8+ TEMRA cells were enriched by FACS. Blood was drawn into EDTA tubes, processed within 24 hours, and PBMCs were isolated by density gradient centrifugation. PBMCs intended for TCR sequencing were cryopreserved in liquid nitrogen and were subsequently thawed in a 37 degrees C water bath. Purity of sorted or isolated CD4+, CD8+ and CD8+ TEMRA cells was at least 90%. The data derive from a study of CD8 T cells in Susac syndrome (dated by TCRdb to between 2018 and 2021). With respect to the entire study: Repertoire sequencing was used to test whether CD8+ T cell activation and differentiation in Susac syndrome was antigen driven. Clonality of the CD8+ T cell repertoire was compared between more than 10 healthy donors, approximately 14 Susac syndrome patients and under 19 multiple sclerosis patients.

Study-level results and caveats: The number of individuals in the TCR sequencing and HLA analysis was acknowledged as relatively small.

This TCR was recovered from a human donor in good health. The sequence links TRBV7-9 to TRBJ1-5, with the identity of the D gene unclear. The sequenced sample consisted of CD8+ T cells from PBMCs. The sequenced DNA is TGTGCCAGCAGCCCCGCTGATCAGCCCCAGCATTTT. It translates as CASSPADQPQHF. Full variable domain (CDR3 extended with the reference TRBV7-9 and TRBJ1-5 proteins): DTGVSQNPRHKITKRGQNVTFRCDPISEHNRLYWYRQTLGQGPEFLTYFQNEAQLEKSRLLSDRFSAERPKGSFSTLEIQRTEQGDSAMYLCASSPADQPQHFGDGTRLSIL.